This T cell receptor beta chain was profiled in a study of HIV-infected patients and healthy controls. Approximately 500 ng RNA was reverse transcribed with alpha and beta constant-region primers. Each of the alpha and beta chains got its own library through chain-specific third strand synthesis with indices. Second strand DNA was synthesized using a primer at the SP2 site. From the 5' RACE reads, TCRdb called clonotypes with MiXCR, one entry per CDR3 protein. In the table there are fewer than 20,000 distinct CDR3 sequences, approximately 10% of which are singletons. No cell fractionation was done, so the repertoire covers all unsorted peripheral blood T cells. Overall study findings and caveats: Healthy controls carried many MAIT alpha-chain CDR3s, while HIV+ repertoires had few. Untreated HIV+ repertoires had roughly threefold fewer distinct CDR3s and lower Shannon diversity than healthy controls.

V was trimmed by 2 bases and J by 15 bases, leaving 20 bases between them. Germline V gene sequence: CDR1 MNHEY, CDR2 SMNVEV (reference sequence). This CDR3 spans 14 amino acids. This clonotype has a count of ten or more. What it binds is not known. The rearrangement links TRBV27 to TRBJ2-1, with a weak D call TRBD1 (6 bases). The sequence was collected from an adult in good health. Material for sequencing was blood. The CDR3 DNA is TGTGCCAGCAGTTTAAGCTCAGGGGAGCTCCCCCTGTTCTTC. It translates to CASSLSSGELPLFF.